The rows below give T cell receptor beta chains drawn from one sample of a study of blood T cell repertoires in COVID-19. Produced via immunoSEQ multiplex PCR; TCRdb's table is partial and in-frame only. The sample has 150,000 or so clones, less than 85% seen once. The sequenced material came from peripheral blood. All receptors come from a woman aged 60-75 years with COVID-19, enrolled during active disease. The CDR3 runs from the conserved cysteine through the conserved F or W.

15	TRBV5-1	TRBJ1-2	CASSLWTGVGYGYTF
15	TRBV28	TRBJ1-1	CASSLWGTKNTEAFF
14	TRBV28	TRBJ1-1	CASSYEALNTEAFF
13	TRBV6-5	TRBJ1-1	CASRSTGNTEAFF
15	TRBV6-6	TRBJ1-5	CASSIRQNSNQPQHF
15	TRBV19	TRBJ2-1	CASSNTGGALNEQFF
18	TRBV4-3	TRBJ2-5	CASSQDLVTSGRGETQYF
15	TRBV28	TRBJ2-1	CASSLLAGGRGEQFF
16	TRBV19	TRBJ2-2	CASRLGTGGNTGELFF
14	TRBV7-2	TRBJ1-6	CASSLTTGNSPLHF
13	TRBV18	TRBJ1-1	CASSRLENTEAFF
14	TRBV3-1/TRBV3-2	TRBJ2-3	CASSQDVGTDTQYF
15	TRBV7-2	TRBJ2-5	CASSSQTGLQETQYF
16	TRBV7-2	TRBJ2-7	CASSPSPSGRFYEQYF
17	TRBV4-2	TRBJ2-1	CASSQDGALAGGNEQFF
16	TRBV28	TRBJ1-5	CASPPPTGGSNQPQHF
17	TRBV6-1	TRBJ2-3	CASSERRDRVGTDTQYF
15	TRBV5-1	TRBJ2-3	CASSQEDRLVDTQYF
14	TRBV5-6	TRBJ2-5	CASSRTGNQETQYF
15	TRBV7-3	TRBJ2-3	CASSSLAGGLDTQYF
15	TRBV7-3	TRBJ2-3	CASSHRDRLTDTQYF
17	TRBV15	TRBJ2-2	CATSRDGASGKAGELFF
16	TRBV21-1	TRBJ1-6	CASSQQGASYNSPLHF
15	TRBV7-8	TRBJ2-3	CASTLSGFLRDTQYF
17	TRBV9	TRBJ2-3	CASSVGSGTSSTDTQYF
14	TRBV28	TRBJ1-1	CASSLSPGGYEAFF
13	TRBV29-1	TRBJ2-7	CSVEGGGSYEQYF
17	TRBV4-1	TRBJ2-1	CASSQLQIAGENNEQFF
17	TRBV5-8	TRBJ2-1	CASARRGGTGPHNEQFF
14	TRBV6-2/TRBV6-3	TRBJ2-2	CASSSQGETGELFF
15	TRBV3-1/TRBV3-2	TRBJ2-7	CASSQAPQRGYEQYF
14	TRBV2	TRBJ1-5	CASRRGQGGQPQHF
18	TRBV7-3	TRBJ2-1	CASSSNRRDLGGSNEQFF
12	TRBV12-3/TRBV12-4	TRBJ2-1	CASSGLALEQFF
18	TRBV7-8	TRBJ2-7	CASSLVGSGTLGPYEQYF
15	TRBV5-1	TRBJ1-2	CASSHGGSPDYGYTF
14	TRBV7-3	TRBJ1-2	CASSPGQSRGGYTF
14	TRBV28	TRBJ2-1	CASLQGGSYNEQFF
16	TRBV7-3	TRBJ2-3	CASSPQGDPRTDTQYF
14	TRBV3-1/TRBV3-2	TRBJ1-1	CASSQLYLDTEAFF
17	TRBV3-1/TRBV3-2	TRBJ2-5	CASSQEQAGGIEETQYF
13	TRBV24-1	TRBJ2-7	CATSEPGTYEQYF
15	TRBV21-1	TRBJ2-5	CASRYRDRATAAQYF
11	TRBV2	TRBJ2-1	CASRQGNEQFF
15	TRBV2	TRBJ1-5	CASSEDRGRFEAQHF
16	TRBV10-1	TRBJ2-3	CASSDRGSGGPDTQYF
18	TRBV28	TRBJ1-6	CASTRGQSRSSYNSPLHF
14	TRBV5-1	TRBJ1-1	CASTQSTGSTEAFF
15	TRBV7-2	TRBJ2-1	CASSLAAGGYNEQFF
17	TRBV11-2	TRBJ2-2	CASSNPTASENTGELFF
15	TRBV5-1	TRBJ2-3	CASSEGLGGTDTQYF
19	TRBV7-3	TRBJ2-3	CASSYFRLAGEINTDTQYF
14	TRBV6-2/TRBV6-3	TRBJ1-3	CASSYGRAGNTIYF